The rows below give T cell receptor beta chains drawn from one sample of a study of cytomegalovirus exposure and HLA in healthy donors. Sequencing used immunoSEQ multiplex PCR; TCRdb keeps in-frame clones, though not all of them. Of about 160,000 clones listed, about 75% are singletons. Sequenced input: PBMCs. These receptor sequences come from a female donor in good health and CMV-seronegative. Both conserved end residues are part of each CDR3. A D gene is named only where the DNA matches it firmly. Clone sizes are given selectively: once, few, many, or a class where the clone is expanded.

>TRBJ1-5|once|TRBD1|TRBV18
TGTGCCAGCTCAACCGGGACAGAAATAAATCAGCCCCAGCATTTT
CASSTGTEINQPQHF
>TRBJ2-6|NA|TRBD1|TRBV5-1
TGCGCCAGCAGCTTGGCGGCAGGGGGTACTGGGGCCAACGTCCTGACTTTC
CASSLAAGGTGANVLTF
>TRBJ2-2|NA|TRBD2|TRBV10-1
TGCGCCAGCAGGGGGGGGGACACCGGGGAGCTGTTTTTT
CASRGGDTGELFF
>TRBJ1-5|NA|NA|TRBV2
TGTGCCAGCAAACGGGACAACAATCAGCCCCAGCATTTT
CASKRDNNQPQHF
>TRBJ2-7|NA|TRBD2|TRBV9
TGTGCCAGCAGCGTAGAGGCGGGAGTCTCCTACGAGCAGTACTTC
CASSVEAGVSYEQYF
>TRBJ1-1|NA|NA|TRBV30
TGTGCCTGGAGTGACCCCCCGTCAGGGGAAGCTTTCTTT
CAWSDPPSGEAFF
>TRBJ2-7|few|NA|TRBV6-5
TGTGCCAGCAGTTACATGGGAGGCGAGCAGTACTTC
CASSYMGGEQYF
>TRBJ1-1|NA|NA|TRBV2
TGTGCCAGCAGTGTCAGGGGAACTGAAGCTTTCTTT
CASSVRGTEAFF
>TRBJ2-2|NA|NA|TRBV4-1
TGCGCCAGCAGCCAAGACCCCATCCACATAAGCACCGGGGAGCTGTTTTTT
CASSQDPIHISTGELFF
>TRBJ1-6|few|TRBD1|TRBV5-1
TGCGCCAGCAGCTCCCGGGACAGCGCTAATTCACCCCTCCACTTT
CASSSRDSANSPLHF
>TRBJ1-3|NA|NA|TRBV7-9
TGTGCCAGCAGCTTAGGGGGCGAAGGAAACACCATATATTTT
CASSLGGEGNTIYF
>TRBJ2-7|NA|NA|TRBV5-6
TGTGCCAGCAGCTTGGGGGGGGTGGGCTACGAGCAGTACTTC
CASSLGGVGYEQYF
>TRBJ1-5|NA|NA|TRBV18
TGTGCCAGCTCACCGCAAGGAGGGCCCCAGCATTTT
CASSPQGGPQHF
>TRBJ2-2|once|TRBD1|TRBV18
TGTGCCAGCTCACCAGACAGGGGCGTGGTAACGAACACCGGGGAGCTGTTTTTT
CASSPDRGVVTNTGELFF
>TRBJ1-2|NA|TRBD1|TRBV4-1
TGCGCCAGCAGCCAAACAGGGGGCTCTAATGGCTACACCTTC
CASSQTGGSNGYTF
>TRBJ2-7|NA|TRBD1|TRBV7-6
TGTGCCAGCAGCCCAGGACAGGGGTCGAACGAGCAGTACTTC
CASSPGQGSNEQYF
>TRBJ2-1|NA|TRBD2|TRBV9
TGTGCCAGCAGCTTGCGGACTAGCGGGATTATGGATGAGCAGTTCTTC
CASSLRTSGIMDEQFF
>TRBJ1-2|NA|NA|TRBV6-5
TGTGCCAGCAGGTTGGACGAAATAGGGGACTATGGCTACACCTTC
CASRLDEIGDYGYTF
>TRBJ2-6|NA|NA|TRBV11-2
TGTGCCAGCAGCTCTCAACAGGGATTCTCTGGGGCCAACGTCCTGACTTTC
CASSSQQGFSGANVLTF
>TRBJ2-1|NA|NA|TRBV6-5
TGTGCCAGCAGTTACGGTGGCGGGATCTACAATGAGCAGTTCTTC
CASSYGGGIYNEQFF
>TRBJ2-5|few|NA|TRBV5-4
TGTGCCAGCAGCTTGTTCTCGGAGAATCAAGAGACCCAGTACTTC
CASSLFSENQETQYF
>TRBJ1-2|NA|TRBD1|TRBV2
TGTGCCAGCAGCCCGGACAGGGACTCCTATGGCTACACCTTC
CASSPDRDSYGYTF
>TRBJ2-5|few|NA|TRBV5-6
TGTGCCAGCAGCTTGGTTGATCAGGGAGAGACCCAGTACTTC
CASSLVDQGETQYF
>TRBJ1-3|NA|NA|TRBV19
TGTGCCAGTACGGTGCGCTCTGGAAACACCATATATTTT
CASTVRSGNTIYF
>TRBJ1-2|NA|NA|TRBV30
TGTGCCTGGAGTTACAGCTATGGCTACACCTTC
CAWSYSYGYTF
>TRBJ1-2|NA|NA|TRBV7-3
TGTGCCAGCAGCTTAAGCGGGTTGCTTGGCTACACCTTC
CASSLSGLLGYTF
>TRBJ1-5|once|NA|TRBV21-1
TGTGCCAGCAGCAAAGTACTTAGCAATCAGCCCCAGCATTTT
CASSKVLSNQPQHF
>TRBJ1-2|NA|NA|TRBV27
TGTGCCAGCAGTCCCTGGGCCGTACGTGACTATGGCTACACCTTC
CASSPWAVRDYGYTF
>TRBJ1-2|few|NA|TRBV19
TGTGCCAGTACTTCCAGGGGCAGCGATGGCTACACCTTC
CASTSRGSDGYTF
>TRBJ1-4|NA|NA|TRBV5-1
TGCGCCAGCAGCTCCATGACAGGCACTCGTGAAAAACTGTTTTTT
CASSSMTGTREKLFF
>TRBJ2-3|NA|TRBD2|TRBV9
TGTGCCAGCAGCGTAGAGGGCGGCGGGGGGTACACAGATACGCAGTATTTT
CASSVEGGGGYTDTQYF
>TRBJ2-5|NA|TRBD2|TRBV5-1
TGCGCCAGCAGCTTGGGTGAGCTAGCGGGGCCCCAAGAGACCCAGTACTTC
CASSLGELAGPQETQYF
>TRBJ2-7|NA|TRBD1|TRBV2
TGTGCCAGCAGTGCACAGGGGATTGAGCAGTACTTC
CASSAQGIEQYF
>TRBJ1-5|NA|NA|TRBV7-9
TGTGCCAGCAGCGTCGGGACTAAAGGGGCGGATCAGCCCCAGCATTTT
CASSVGTKGADQPQHF
>TRBJ2-1|NA|NA|TRBV28
TGTGCCAGCAGCCTGGACACCTACAATGAGCAGTTCTTC
CASSLDTYNEQFF
>TRBJ1-1|NA|NA|TRBV11-1
TGTGCCAGCAGCGGCAGGGTGGACACTGAAGCTTTCTTT
CASSGRVDTEAFF
>TRBJ1-1|NA|TRBD1|TRBV5-4
TGTGCCAGCAGCTTTGGGACAGTGAACACTGAAGCTTTCTTT
CASSFGTVNTEAFF
>TRBJ2-6|few|NA|TRBV12-5
TGTGCTAGTGGTCTCCTCCGGGGGGCCAACGTCCTGACTTTC
CASGLLRGANVLTF
>TRBJ1-1|NA|NA|TRBV29-1
TGCAGCGTCCCACCTGGCGGCGGTGAAGCTTTCTTT
CSVPPGGGEAFF
>TRBJ1-1|NA|TRBD1|TRBV5-1
TGCGCCAGCAGCTGGACGGAGACAGGGCCGGCGGGGGAAGCTTTCTTT
CASSWTETGPAGEAFF
>TRBJ1-2|NA|TRBD1|TRBV5-4
TGTGCCAGCAGCTTTGCCCGGGACAGGGGCAACGGCTACACCTTC
CASSFARDRGNGYTF
>TRBJ2-3|once|TRBD2|TRBV9
TGTGCCAGCAGCGTAGAGGCGGGACTAGAGTCAGATACGCAGTATTTT
CASSVEAGLESDTQYF
>TRBJ1-5|NA|NA|TRBV19
TGTGCCAGTAGTACAAGACATAGCAATCAGCCCCAGCATTTT
CASSTRHSNQPQHF
>TRBJ1-1|NA|NA|TRBV6-1
TGTGCCAGTGAGACAGGGAACACTGAAGCTTTCTTT
CASETGNTEAFF
>TRBJ1-2|NA|TRBD1|TRBV19
TGTGCCAGTAAATCCCAGACAGGGGGCTATGGCTACACCTTC
CASKSQTGGYGYTF
>TRBJ2-2|few|NA|TRBV27
TGTGCCAGCAGTTTATTGGCAGGGGTCAACACCGGGGAGCTGTTTTTT
CASSLLAGVNTGELFF
>TRBJ2-7|NA|TRBD2|TRBV5-1
TGCGCCAGCAGCTTGAGGGCCTCCACTAGCGGAGGGTCCTACGAGCAGTACTTC
CASSLRASTSGGSYEQYF